This T cell receptor (beta chain) is drawn from a study of shared clonotypes between healthy human individuals (dated by TCRdb to 2018 to 2021). Concerning the study at large: A few men and a couple of women, aged 18 to 49 years, made up the cohort. Per donor, three plates each were used for CD4 naive and CD4 memory, two for CD8 naive, and one for CD8 memory. Blood TCR repertoires of a handful of healthy adults were deeply sequenced to estimate repertoire size and the extent of clonotype sharing between individuals. To increase sequencing depth and limit assay-specific biases, TCR repertoire library preparation and sequencing were carried out by different laboratories using diverse techniques. Per donor, leukapheresis produced somewhere between about 0.8 and 9 billion PBMCs.

The germline V gene specifies SGHRS as CDR1 and YFSETQ as CDR2. From its cysteine to its phenylalanine, the CDR3 spans 15 amino acids. Of the read, only the CDR3 DNA is kept; its 45 bases are in frame from base 1. Trimming takes 2 bases off V and 0 bases off J; junction bases not matched to a gene: 3. Donors were healthy HIV-negative adults with no recently reported acute infections or vaccinations. All donors were Caucasian adults living in Nashville, Tennessee, USA. CD4+ T cells were enriched through magnetic negative selection, after which naive cells were positively selected on CD45RA and the remaining negative fraction served as the memory subset. Blood was collected by leukapheresis, and PBMCs were isolated by Ficoll-Histopaque density gradient centrifugation and then cryopreserved in liquid nitrogen vapor phase. Analytical flow cytometry was used to check the purity and quantity of every magnetically sorted T cell population. Genomic DNA was isolated from each sorted fraction and quantified by UV absorbance on a Nanodrop 2000c.

Broader findings and caveats from the paper: Only blood was sampled, and tissue TCR repertoires likely differ from those in blood. Based on pairwise subsampling, the degree of clonotype sharing among donors was expected to be affected by sequencing depth. Compared with non-shared clonotypes, the clonotypes found in all four sorted-subset donors had higher generation probabilities. Naive subsets generally had larger estimated clonotype richness than memory subsets did. The genetic and exposure-history diversity represented was limited by the small number of donors. Sharing across several donors was observed for around 5% of naive CD4, about 4% of naive CD8, 2% to 2.5% of memory CD4, and less than 0.45% of memory CD8 clonotypes. Even with the large sequencing depth, rarefaction of the sorted-subset datasets indicated that sequencing was incomplete.

TCR CDR3 regions were amplified from genomic DNA by multiplex PCR using the deep immunoSEQ assay. For each cell subset, the extracted genomic DNA was distributed evenly across all wells of several immunoSEQ 96-well plates, and each plate served as one replicate. For sorted subsets, around 200 ng genomic DNA, equal to 25,000 to 35,000 T cell genomes, was loaded into each replicate PCR. Purified libraries were measured with a Qubit 3.0 fluorometer, size-checked on a Bioanalyzer 2100, and measured again with the KAPA Library Quantification kit. Every immunoSEQ 96-well plate was sequenced on a dedicated single-read 150-cycle Illumina NextSeq 550 flow cell. The original pipeline was this. The immunoSEQ output contained only junctional sequences without quality scores, so filtering could not match that applied to full-length reads. To assign V/J genes and CDR3, sequences were annotated using PyIR, a Python wrapper for IgBLAST v1.9, with IMGT germline references. Reads with weak V/J assignments (E-value above 1e-6), missing CDR3, stop codons, out-of-frame junctions, or ambiguous translated residues were removed. V3J clonotypes were defined by identical inferred V gene, J gene, and CDR3 amino acid sequence. The percentage overlap between two repertoires was calculated by dividing the number of shared unique clonotypes by the size of the smaller repertoire. RTK rarefaction, the Chao1 estimator, and Recon v2.1 estimates of unobserved clonotypes were used to assess repertoire richness. For all TCRbeta clonotypes obtained by the gDNA method from a handful of donors, generation probabilities were computed with OLGA. The source is immuneACCESS, and TCRdb retained only in-frame sequences with V and J called. Part of the clones is not carried over; for the studies checked, unresolved V genes explain less than half of this, and the remainder is unexplained. V, J and clone size reflect that table, while D and trimming were determined from the DNA. This sample has fewer than 2.5 million clones in its table, and 93% of those were observed once. Clones ranked in the top ten supply more than 0.35% of the sample.

Of note for this clone: It has no known antigen specificity. Base qualities are missing; no much larger clone stands one base away.

The sequence was obtained from a man in his late teens or twenties in good health. Some clones in this sample may be carry-over from other donors' samples. The sample comprised naive CD4+ T cells from PBMCs. The meaning of the sample's cell subset or site label: CD45RA+ positively selected. The rearranged chain carries TRBV5-1 and TRBJ2-7; 9 central nucleotides agree with TRBD2. The encoded CDR3 is CASSFLAGTSYEQYF. The nucleotide sequence reads as follows: TGCGCCAGCAGCTTTCTAGCGGGGACCTCCTACGAGCAGTACTTC.